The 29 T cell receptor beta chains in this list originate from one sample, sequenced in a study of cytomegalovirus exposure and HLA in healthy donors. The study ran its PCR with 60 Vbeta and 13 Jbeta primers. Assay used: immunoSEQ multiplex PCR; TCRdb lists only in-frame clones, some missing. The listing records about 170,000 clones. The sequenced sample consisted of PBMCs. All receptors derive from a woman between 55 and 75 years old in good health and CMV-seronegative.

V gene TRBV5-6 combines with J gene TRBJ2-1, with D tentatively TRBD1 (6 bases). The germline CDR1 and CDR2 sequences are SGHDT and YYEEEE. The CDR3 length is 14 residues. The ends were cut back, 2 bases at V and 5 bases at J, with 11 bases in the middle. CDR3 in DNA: TGTGCCAGCAGCTTTAGGGGGTCTGACAATGAGCAGTTCTTC. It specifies CASSFRGSDNEQFF.

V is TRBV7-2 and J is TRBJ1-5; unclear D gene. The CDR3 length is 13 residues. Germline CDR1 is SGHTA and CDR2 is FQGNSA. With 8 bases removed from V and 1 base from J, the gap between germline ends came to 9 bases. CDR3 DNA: TGTGCCAGCCAGGCCAACAGCAATCAGCCCCAGCATTTT. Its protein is CASQANSNQPQHF.

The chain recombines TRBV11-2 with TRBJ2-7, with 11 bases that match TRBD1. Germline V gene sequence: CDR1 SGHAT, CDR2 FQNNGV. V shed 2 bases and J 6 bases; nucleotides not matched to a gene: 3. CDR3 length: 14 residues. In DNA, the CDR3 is TGTGCCAGCAGCTTACGGACAGGGGGCGCCGAGCAGTACTTC. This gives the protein CASSLRTGGAEQYF.

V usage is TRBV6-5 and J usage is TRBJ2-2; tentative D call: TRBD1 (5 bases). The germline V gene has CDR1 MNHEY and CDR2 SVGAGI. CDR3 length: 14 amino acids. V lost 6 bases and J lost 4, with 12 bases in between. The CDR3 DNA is TGTGCCAGCAGCAATCAGGGTGTCACCGGGGAGCTGTTTTTT. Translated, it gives CASSNQGVTGELFF.

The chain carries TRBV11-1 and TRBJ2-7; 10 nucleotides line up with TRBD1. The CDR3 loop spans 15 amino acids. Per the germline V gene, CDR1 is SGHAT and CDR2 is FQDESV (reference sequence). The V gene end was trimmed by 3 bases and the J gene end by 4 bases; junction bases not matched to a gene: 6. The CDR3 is CASSLGDRGPYEQYF. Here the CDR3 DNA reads TGTGCCAGCAGCTTGGGGGACAGGGGTCCGTACGAGCAGTACTTC.

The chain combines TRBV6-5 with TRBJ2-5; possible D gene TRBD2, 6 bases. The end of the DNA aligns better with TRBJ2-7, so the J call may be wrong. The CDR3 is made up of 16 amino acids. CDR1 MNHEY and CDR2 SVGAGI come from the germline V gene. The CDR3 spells CASSYSVGGSSYEQYF. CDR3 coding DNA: TGTGCCAGCAGTTACAGCGTGGGGGGTAGCTCCTACGAGCAGTACTTC.

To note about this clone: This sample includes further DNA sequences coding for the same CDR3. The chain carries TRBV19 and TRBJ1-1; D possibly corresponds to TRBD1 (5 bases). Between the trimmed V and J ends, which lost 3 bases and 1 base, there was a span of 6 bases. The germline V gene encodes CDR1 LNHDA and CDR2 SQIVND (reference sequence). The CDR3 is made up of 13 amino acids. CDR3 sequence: CASSITGNTEAFF. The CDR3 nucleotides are TGTGCCAGTAGTATCACAGGGAACACTGAAGCTTTCTTT. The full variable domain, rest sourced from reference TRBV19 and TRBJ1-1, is DGGITQSPKYLFRKEGQNVTLSCEQNLNHDAMYWYRQDPGQGLRLIYYSQIVNDFQKGDIAEGYSVSREKKESFPLTVTSAQKNPTAFYLCASSITGNTEAFFGQGTRLTVV.

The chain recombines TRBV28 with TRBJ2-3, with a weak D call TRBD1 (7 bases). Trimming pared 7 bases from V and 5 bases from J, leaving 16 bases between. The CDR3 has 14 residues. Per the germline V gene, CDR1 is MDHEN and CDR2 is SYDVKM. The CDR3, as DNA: TGTGCCAGCATCCCAGGGGGGTCCGGAGATACGCAGTATTTT. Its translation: CASIPGGSGDTQYF.

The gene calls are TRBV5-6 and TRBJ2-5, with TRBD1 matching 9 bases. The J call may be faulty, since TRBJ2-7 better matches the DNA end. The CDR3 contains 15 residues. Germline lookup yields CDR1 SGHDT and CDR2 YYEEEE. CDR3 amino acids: CASSSGQGKRGEQYF. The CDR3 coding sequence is TGTGCCAGCAGCTCAGGACAGGGGAAGCGAGGCGAGCAGTACTTC.

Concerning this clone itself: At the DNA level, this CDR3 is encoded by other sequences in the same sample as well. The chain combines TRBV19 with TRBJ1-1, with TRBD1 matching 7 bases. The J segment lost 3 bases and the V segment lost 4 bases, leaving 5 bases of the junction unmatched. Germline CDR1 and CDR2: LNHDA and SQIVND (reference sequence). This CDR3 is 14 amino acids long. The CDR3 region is CASSTTGSYTEAFF. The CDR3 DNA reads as TGTGCCAGTAGTACGACAGGGTCGTACACTGAAGCTTTCTTT. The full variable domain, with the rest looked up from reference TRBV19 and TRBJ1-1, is DGGITQSPKYLFRKEGQNVTLSCEQNLNHDAMYWYRQDPGQGLRLIYYSQIVNDFQKGDIAEGYSVSREKKESFPLTVTSAQKNPTAFYLCASSTTGSYTEAFFGQGTRLTVV.

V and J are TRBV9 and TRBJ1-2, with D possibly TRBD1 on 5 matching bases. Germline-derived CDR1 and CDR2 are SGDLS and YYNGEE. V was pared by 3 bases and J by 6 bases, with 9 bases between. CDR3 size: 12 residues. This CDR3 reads CASSEWGHGYTF. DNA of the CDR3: TGTGCCAGCAGCGAGTGGGGCCATGGCTACACCTTC.

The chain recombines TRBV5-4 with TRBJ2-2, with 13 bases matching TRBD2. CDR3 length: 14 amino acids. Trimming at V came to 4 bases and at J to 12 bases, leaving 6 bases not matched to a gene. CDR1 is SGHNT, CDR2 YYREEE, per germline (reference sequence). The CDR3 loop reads CASSLRTSGGQLFF. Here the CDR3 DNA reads TGTGCCAGCAGCCTGAGGACTAGCGGGGGACAGCTGTTTTTT.

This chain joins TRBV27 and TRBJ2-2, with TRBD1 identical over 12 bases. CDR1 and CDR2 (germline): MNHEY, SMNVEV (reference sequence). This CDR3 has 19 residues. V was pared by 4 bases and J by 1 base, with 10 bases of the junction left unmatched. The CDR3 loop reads CASSSQSGTGGWNTGELFF. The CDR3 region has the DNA TGTGCCAGCAGTTCCCAGAGTGGGACAGGGGGCTGGAACACCGGGGAGCTGTTTTTT.

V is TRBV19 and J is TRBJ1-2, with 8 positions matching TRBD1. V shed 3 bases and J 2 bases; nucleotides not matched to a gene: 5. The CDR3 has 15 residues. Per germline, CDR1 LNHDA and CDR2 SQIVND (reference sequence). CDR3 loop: CASSISRGQNYGYTF. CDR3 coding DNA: TGTGCCAGTAGTATTAGCAGGGGGCAAAACTATGGCTACACCTTC.

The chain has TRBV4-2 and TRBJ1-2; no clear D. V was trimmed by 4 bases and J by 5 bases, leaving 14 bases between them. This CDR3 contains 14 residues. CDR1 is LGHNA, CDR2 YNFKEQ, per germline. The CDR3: CASSPRRLTYGYTF. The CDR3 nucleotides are TGTGCCAGCAGCCCCCGCAGGCTAACATATGGCTACACCTTC.

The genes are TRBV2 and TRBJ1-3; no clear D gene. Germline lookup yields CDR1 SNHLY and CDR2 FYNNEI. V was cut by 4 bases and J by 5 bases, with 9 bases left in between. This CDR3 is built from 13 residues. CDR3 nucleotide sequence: TGTGCCAGCAGTGCAGTGACTAGAAACACCATATATTTT. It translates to CASSAVTRNTIYF.

The CDR3, as DNA: TGTGCCAGCAGCATCGTATCAGGAAAAACTGAAGCTTTCTTT. Amino acids: CASSIVSGKTEAFF. The V gene is TRBV7-8, the J gene TRBJ1-1, with D hard to call. Trimming stripped 5 bases from V and 5 bases from J, with 15 bases between. From germline, CDR1 is SGHVS and CDR2 FQNEAQ. The CDR3 spans 14 residues.

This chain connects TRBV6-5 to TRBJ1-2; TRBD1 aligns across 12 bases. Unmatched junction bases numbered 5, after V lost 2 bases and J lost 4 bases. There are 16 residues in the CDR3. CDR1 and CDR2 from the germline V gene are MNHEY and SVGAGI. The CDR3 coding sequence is TGTGCCAGCAGTTACCGGGACAGGGGGCAACCCTATGGCTACACCTTC. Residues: CASSYRDRGQPYGYTF.

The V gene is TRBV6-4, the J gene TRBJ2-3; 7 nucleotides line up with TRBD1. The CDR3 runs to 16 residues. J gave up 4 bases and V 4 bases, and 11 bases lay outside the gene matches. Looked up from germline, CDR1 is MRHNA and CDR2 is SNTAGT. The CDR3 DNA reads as TGTGCCAGCAGTGCACAGGGGCAGTGGAGTGCAGATACGCAGTATTTT. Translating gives CASSAQGQWSADTQYF.

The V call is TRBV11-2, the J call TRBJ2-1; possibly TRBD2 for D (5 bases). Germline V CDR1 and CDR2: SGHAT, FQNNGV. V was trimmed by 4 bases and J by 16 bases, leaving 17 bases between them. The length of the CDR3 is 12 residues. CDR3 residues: CASSYGRERRFF. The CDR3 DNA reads TGTGCCAGCAGCTATGGTAGGGAGAGGAGATTCTTC.

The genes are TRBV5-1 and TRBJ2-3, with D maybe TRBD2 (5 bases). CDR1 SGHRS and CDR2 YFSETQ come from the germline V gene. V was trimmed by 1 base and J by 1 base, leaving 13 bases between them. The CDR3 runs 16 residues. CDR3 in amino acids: CASSLSTRAGTDTQYF. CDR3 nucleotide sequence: TGCGCCAGCAGCTTGTCCACTAGGGCGGGCACAGATACGCAGTATTTT.

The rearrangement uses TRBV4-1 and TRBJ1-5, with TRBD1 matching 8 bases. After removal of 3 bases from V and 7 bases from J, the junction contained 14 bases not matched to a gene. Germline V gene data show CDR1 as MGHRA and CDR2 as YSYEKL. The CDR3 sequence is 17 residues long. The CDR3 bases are TGCGCCAGCAGCCATGACCGACAGGGGATCCGGTGCCAGCCCCAGCATTTT. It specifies CASSHDRQGIRCQPQHF.

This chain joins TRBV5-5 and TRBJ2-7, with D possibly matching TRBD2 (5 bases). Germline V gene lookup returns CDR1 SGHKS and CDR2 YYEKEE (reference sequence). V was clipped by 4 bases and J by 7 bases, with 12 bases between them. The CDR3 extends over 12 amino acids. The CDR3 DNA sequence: TGTGCCAGCAGCCTACGCAGCGGAGAGCAGTACTTC. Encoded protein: CASSLRSGEQYF.

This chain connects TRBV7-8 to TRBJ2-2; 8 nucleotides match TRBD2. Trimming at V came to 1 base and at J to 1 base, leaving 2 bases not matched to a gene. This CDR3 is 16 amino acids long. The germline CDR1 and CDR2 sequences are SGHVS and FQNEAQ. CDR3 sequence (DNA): TGTGCCAGCAGCTTAGGCGGGGGGATGAACACCGGGGAGCTGTTTTTT. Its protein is CASSLGGGMNTGELFF.

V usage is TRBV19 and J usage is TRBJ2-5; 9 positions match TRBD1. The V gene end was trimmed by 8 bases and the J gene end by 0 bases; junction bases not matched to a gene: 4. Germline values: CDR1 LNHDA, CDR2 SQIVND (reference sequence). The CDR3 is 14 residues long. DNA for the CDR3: TGTGCCAGTGCCCGGACAGGGGACCAAGAGACCCAGTACTTC. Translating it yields CASARTGDQETQYF.

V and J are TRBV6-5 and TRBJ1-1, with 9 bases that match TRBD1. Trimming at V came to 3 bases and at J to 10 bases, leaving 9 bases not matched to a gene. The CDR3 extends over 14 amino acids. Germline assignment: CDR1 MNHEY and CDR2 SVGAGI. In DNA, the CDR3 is TGTGCCAGCAGTTATGGGACAGGGAGTGGGGGAGCTTTCTTT. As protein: CASSYGTGSGGAFF.

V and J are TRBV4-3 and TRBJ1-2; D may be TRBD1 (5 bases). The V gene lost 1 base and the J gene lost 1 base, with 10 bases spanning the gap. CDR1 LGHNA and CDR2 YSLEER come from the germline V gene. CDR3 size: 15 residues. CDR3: CASSQVRQINYGYTF. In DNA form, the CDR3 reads TGCGCCAGCAGCCAAGTCCGACAGATTAACTATGGCTACACCTTC.

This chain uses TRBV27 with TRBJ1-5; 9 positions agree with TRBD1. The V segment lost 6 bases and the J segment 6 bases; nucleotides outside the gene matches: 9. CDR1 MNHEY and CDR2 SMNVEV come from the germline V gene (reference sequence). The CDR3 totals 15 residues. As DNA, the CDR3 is TGTGCCAGCAGACCTATGGACAGGGGCAGTCAGCCCCAGCATTTT. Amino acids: CASRPMDRGSQPQHF.

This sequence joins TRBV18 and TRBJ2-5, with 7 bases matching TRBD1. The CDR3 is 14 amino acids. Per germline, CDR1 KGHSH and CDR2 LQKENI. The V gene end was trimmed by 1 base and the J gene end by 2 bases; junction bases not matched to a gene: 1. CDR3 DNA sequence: TGTGCCAGCTCACCACGGGGACAGCAAGAGACCCAGTACTTC. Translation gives CASSPRGQQETQYF.